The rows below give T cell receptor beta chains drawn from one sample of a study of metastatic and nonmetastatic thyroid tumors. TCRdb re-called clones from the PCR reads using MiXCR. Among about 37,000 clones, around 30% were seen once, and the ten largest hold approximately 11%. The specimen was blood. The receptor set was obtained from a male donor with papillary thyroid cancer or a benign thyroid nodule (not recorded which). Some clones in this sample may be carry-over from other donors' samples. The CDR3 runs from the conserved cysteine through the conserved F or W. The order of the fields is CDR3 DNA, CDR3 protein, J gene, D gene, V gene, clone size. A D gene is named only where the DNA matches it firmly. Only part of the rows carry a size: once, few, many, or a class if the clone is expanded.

DNA: TGCAGTGCTAGGGGCCCGGACAGGGGATCCGAAGCTTTCTTT
CDR3: CSARGPDRGSEAFF
J: TRBJ1-1
D: TRBD1
V: TRBV20-1
size: -

DNA: TGTGCCAGCAAGCTTAAAGCGGGAGTAGAGCCCGAGCAGTACTTC
CDR3: CASKLKAGVEPEQYF
J: TRBJ2-7
D: TRBD2
V: TRBV28
size: -

DNA: TGCGCCAGCAGCTTGGCCGGGACAGGGGAAACCGGGGAGCTGTTTTTT
CDR3: CASSLAGTGETGELFF
J: TRBJ2-2
D: TRBD1
V: TRBV5-1
size: few

DNA: TGCAGTGCTAGACCTCCTAGAGTGGGACGCAGAACAGATACGCAGTATTTT
CDR3: CSARPPRVGRRTDTQYF
J: TRBJ2-3
D: -
V: TRBV20-1
size: -

DNA: TGCAGTGCGTCGACTAGCGGGACCGGGGAGCTGTTCTTT
CDR3: CSASTSGTGELFF
J: TRBJ2-2
D: TRBD2
V: TRBV20-1
size: -

DNA: TGCGCCACTAGTAAAACCTCCTACAATGAGCAGTTCTTC
CDR3: CATSKTSYNEQFF
J: TRBJ2-1
D: -
V: TRBV10-1
size: -

DNA: TGTGCCAGCAGTCAGCGGAGCGAGCAGTACTTC
CDR3: CASSQRSEQYF
J: TRBJ2-7
D: -
V: TRBV6-1
size: many

DNA: TGTGCCAGCAGTAGACAGGGGGCATCCTACGAGCAGTACTTC
CDR3: CASSRQGASYEQYF
J: TRBJ2-7
D: TRBD1
V: TRBV2
size: few

DNA: TGTGCCAGCAGTCCCCTTCTAGCGGGAGTGGCAGATACGCAGTATTTT
CDR3: CASSPLLAGVADTQYF
J: TRBJ2-3
D: TRBD2
V: TRBV28
size: many

DNA: TGCAGTGCTTTGTTGGACGGCTATGGCTACACCTTC
CDR3: CSALLDGYGYTF
J: TRBJ1-2
D: -
V: TRBV20-1
size: -

DNA: TGCGCCAGCAGCTACCAACAGGGGTCGGCTGAAGCTTTCTTT
CDR3: CASSYQQGSAEAFF
J: TRBJ1-1
D: TRBD1
V: TRBV5-1
size: -

DNA: TGTGCCAGTAAGTCCCAGTCTGGGGCGGACCGACTATTCAACACTGAAGCTTTCTTT
CDR3: CASKSQSGADRLFNTEAFF
J: TRBJ1-1
D: -
V: TRBV19
size: -

DNA: TGTGCCAGCAGTGCGAGCAGGGGGCTAGTCACTGAAGCTTTCTTT
CDR3: CASSASRGLVTEAFF
J: TRBJ1-1
D: TRBD1
V: TRBV6-1
size: medium-sized

DNA: TGCGCCAGCAGGATATCCCCCTCGAACACTGAAGCTTTCTTT
CDR3: CASRISPSNTEAFF
J: TRBJ1-1
D: -
V: TRBV5-1
size: -

DNA: TGCGCCAGCAGCTTGGCTAGCGGCTTAGCCGAGCAGTACTTC
CDR3: CASSLASGLAEQYF
J: TRBJ2-7
D: TRBD2
V: TRBV5-1
size: -

DNA: TGCGCCAGCTCTGACAGAGGCACTGAAGCTTTCTTT
CDR3: CASSDRGTEAFF
J: TRBJ1-1
D: -
V: TRBV5-1
size: -

DNA: TGTGCCAGCAGCCTAGCAGGCGCTAGCGGGAGGGCCAGGAATGAGCAGTTCTTC
CDR3: CASSLAGASGRARNEQFF
J: TRBJ2-1
D: TRBD2
V: TRBV11-1
size: -

DNA: TGCGCCAGCAGCTCACAAACCCCGTCCCTCCAGACCTACGAGCAGTACTTC
CDR3: CASSSQTPSLQTYEQYF
J: TRBJ2-7
D: -
V: TRBV5-1
size: few

DNA: TGTGCCAGCAGGACAGGGGGCGGTGAAAAACTGTTTTTT
CDR3: CASRTGGGEKLFF
J: TRBJ1-4
D: TRBD1
V: TRBV2
size: many

DNA: TGCGCCAGCAGCCAAGGGTTTCAGGGGGCGGTCGAAAAACTGTTTTTT
CDR3: CASSQGFQGAVEKLFF
J: TRBJ1-4
D: TRBD1
V: TRBV4-1
size: -

DNA: TGTGCCAGCAGCCGGACGGATTTAAGACAGTCACCCCTCCACTTT
CDR3: CASSRTDLRQSPLHF
J: TRBJ1-6
D: -
V: TRBV7-9
size: -

DNA: TGTGCCAGCTCCAGTTTATCCTACGAGCAGTACTTC
CDR3: CASSSLSYEQYF
J: TRBJ2-7
D: -
V: TRBV18
size: few

DNA: TGTGTCAGCAGCTACAATCAGACCCAGCATTTT
CDR3: CVSSYNQTQHF
J: TRBJ1-5
D: -
V: TRBV6-2/TRBV6-3
size: -

DNA: TGTGCCAGCAGTTTAGCGCCGGGGGGGTCGGAGCAGTACTTC
CDR3: CASSLAPGGSEQYF
J: TRBJ2-7
D: TRBD2
V: TRBV12-3/TRBV12-4
size: few

DNA: TGTGCCAGCAGTTTGAAAGAGGTGGGGGAGACCCAGTACTTC
CDR3: CASSLKEVGETQYF
J: TRBJ2-5
D: -
V: TRBV6-2/TRBV6-3
size: many

DNA: TGTGCCAGCAGGGAAGGGTCCTTTACCGGGGAGCTGTTTTTT
CDR3: CASREGSFTGELFF
J: TRBJ2-2
D: -
V: TRBV6-4
size: -

DNA: TGTGCCAGCAGTCCAGACAGGGGGGTGGCTAATGAAAAACTGTTTTTT
CDR3: CASSPDRGVANEKLFF
J: TRBJ1-4
D: TRBD1
V: TRBV6-1
size: -

DNA: TGCGCCAGCAGCCAATGGGCACAGGCGGGGAGCGGCAATGAGCAGTTCTTC
CDR3: CASSQWAQAGSGNEQFF
J: TRBJ2-1
D: -
V: TRBV4-3
size: -

DNA: TGTGCCACCAGCAGAGTTCTCCGGGACGATGAGACCCAGTACTTC
CDR3: CATSRVLRDDETQYF
J: TRBJ2-5
D: -
V: TRBV15
size: -

DNA: TGTGCCAGCACCCCATGGTGGACAGACGGAGAAAAACTGTTTTTT
CDR3: CASTPWWTDGEKLFF
J: TRBJ1-4
D: -
V: TRBV12-3/TRBV12-4
size: -

DNA: TGTGCCAGCAGTTACCCGGGGGTCACAGATACGCAGTATTTT
CDR3: CASSYPGVTDTQYF
J: TRBJ2-3
D: -
V: TRBV6-2/TRBV6-3
size: many

DNA: TGCGCTAGCAGCTTGGTACTAGCGGGAAGCACGGATACACAGTATTTT
CDR3: CASSLVLAGSTDTQYF
J: TRBJ2-3
D: TRBD2
V: TRBV5-1
size: -

DNA: TGTGCCAGCAGCTCCAGCAGCAATGAGCAGTTCTTC
CDR3: CASSSSSNEQFF
J: TRBJ2-1
D: -
V: TRBV7-9
size: many

DNA: TGCAGTGCTACCGACCTGGGACTAGCAAACGAGCAGTACTTC
CDR3: CSATDLGLANEQYF
J: TRBJ2-7
D: TRBD2
V: TRBV20-1
size: -

DNA: TGTGCCAGCAGCGGAAACACCATATATTTT
CDR3: CASSGNTIYF
J: TRBJ1-3
D: -
V: TRBV7-2
size: few

DNA: TGTGCCAGCAGCCCCCGAGTTATGGGAGCAACTAATGAAAAACTGTTTTTT
CDR3: CASSPRVMGATNEKLFF
J: TRBJ1-4
D: -
V: TRBV7-2
size: few

DNA: TGTGCCAGCAGCTTAGGGTTACCTAGCGGGAGGTTGTACAATGAGCAGTTCTTC
CDR3: CASSLGLPSGRLYNEQFF
J: TRBJ2-1
D: TRBD2
V: TRBV11-2
size: -

DNA: TGTGCCAGCAGAAGAAGGAACTCCTACGAGCAGTACTTC
CDR3: CASRRRNSYEQYF
J: TRBJ2-7
D: -
V: TRBV27
size: -

DNA: TGTGCCAGTGGCGAGCCCGGGGGGAGCTCCTACAATGAGCAGTTCTTC
CDR3: CASGEPGGSSYNEQFF
J: TRBJ2-1
D: TRBD2
V: TRBV28
size: -

DNA: TGTGCCAGCAGCTCCTACCGGGACACCATATATTTT
CDR3: CASSSYRDTIYF
J: TRBJ1-3
D: -
V: TRBV5-8
size: few

DNA: TGTGCCAGCACCCCGGGACAGGGGGCGCGAACTGAAGCTTTCTTT
CDR3: CASTPGQGARTEAFF
J: TRBJ1-1
D: TRBD1
V: TRBV12-3/TRBV12-4
size: -

DNA: TGCGCCAGCAGCTCCCGAGCCGGGGGCGGGTACTTCTACGAGCAGTACTTC
CDR3: CASSSRAGGGYFYEQYF
J: TRBJ2-7
D: -
V: TRBV5-1
size: -

DNA: TGTGCCAGCAGCTTAGTCGGAGGGGGACTAGCGGGAGGCGAGCAGTACTTC
CDR3: CASSLVGGGLAGGEQYF
J: TRBJ2-7
D: TRBD2
V: TRBV13
size: -

DNA: TGTGCCAGCAGCTTAACTGGTACCTACGAGCAGTACTTC
CDR3: CASSLTGTYEQYF
J: TRBJ2-7
D: -
V: TRBV11-2
size: -

DNA: TGTGCCAGCAGCGGACCGGGAGAGAACAATGAGCAGTTCTTC
CDR3: CASSGPGENNEQFF
J: TRBJ2-1
D: -
V: TRBV5-6
size: few

DNA: TGTGCCAGCAGTTTAGGGGGGGGCGCCGTCACTGAAGCTTTCTTT
CDR3: CASSLGGGAVTEAFF
J: TRBJ1-1
D: -
V: TRBV12-3/TRBV12-4
size: medium-sized

DNA: TGCGCCAGCAGCTGGGGTCCGGGACAGGGCTACGAGCAGTACTTC
CDR3: CASSWGPGQGYEQYF
J: TRBJ2-7
D: TRBD1
V: TRBV5-1
size: few

DNA: TGTGCCAGCAGCTTGGCGTCAGGGTTGATCACAGATACGCAGTATTTT
CDR3: CASSLASGLITDTQYF
J: TRBJ2-3
D: -
V: TRBV5-4
size: many

DNA: TGTGCCAGCAGCTTGGGACTGCGAGTGGAAGGCTACACCTTC
CDR3: CASSLGLRVEGYTF
J: TRBJ1-2
D: -
V: TRBV7-2
size: few

DNA: TGTGCCAGCAGTCCTAGCGGGAGGCCAACCTACGAGCAGTACTTC
CDR3: CASSPSGRPTYEQYF
J: TRBJ2-7
D: TRBD2
V: TRBV9
size: -

DNA: TGCGCCAGCAGCCAAGCCGGGACAGGGGACTATGGCTACACCTTC
CDR3: CASSQAGTGDYGYTF
J: TRBJ1-2
D: TRBD1
V: TRBV4-1
size: -

DNA: TGCGCCAGCAGCGGGGGACAGCCCGGAGGCTATGGCTACACCTTC
CDR3: CASSGGQPGGYGYTF
J: TRBJ1-2
D: TRBD1
V: TRBV5-1
size: -

DNA: TGTGCCAGCAGCGTAGGGGTAGGAGCGAACACCGGGGAGCTGTTTTTT
CDR3: CASSVGVGANTGELFF
J: TRBJ2-2
D: -
V: TRBV9
size: once

DNA: TGTGCCAGCAGCTTGTGGGGGTACAGGGGGTCTACAGATACGCAGTATTTT
CDR3: CASSLWGYRGSTDTQYF
J: TRBJ2-3
D: TRBD1
V: TRBV5-6
size: many